The T cell receptor beta chain under discussion was sequenced for a study of human T cells and chemical hapten exposure. Specified time point: patch test 3, about 24 weeks after DPC sensitization. As to treatment: therapeutic diphenylcyclopropenone sensitization with weekly scalp DPC. This clonotype showed up just a few times. Germline values: CDR1 SGHTA, CDR2 FQGNSA. The CDR3 runs to 14 residues. V lost 1 base and J lost 2, with 8 bases in between. MiXCR, applied by TCRdb to the RACE reads, yields one record per CDR3 protein. The sample has about 64,000 distinct CDR3 sequences; 9.5% to 12% are singletons.

The V call is TRBV7-2, the J call TRBJ2-5, with D perhaps given as TRBD1 or TRBD2 (5 bases each). This clonotype was obtained from a woman in her 30s with alopecia areata. Some clones in this sample may be carry-over from other donors' samples. Sequences were derived from whole blood, sampled in connection with sensitization to the hapten diphenylcyclopropenone (DPC). As DNA, the CDR3 is TGTGCCAGCAGCTTAGAGGGGAGACAAGAGACCCAGTACTTC. Protein: CASSLEGRQETQYF.